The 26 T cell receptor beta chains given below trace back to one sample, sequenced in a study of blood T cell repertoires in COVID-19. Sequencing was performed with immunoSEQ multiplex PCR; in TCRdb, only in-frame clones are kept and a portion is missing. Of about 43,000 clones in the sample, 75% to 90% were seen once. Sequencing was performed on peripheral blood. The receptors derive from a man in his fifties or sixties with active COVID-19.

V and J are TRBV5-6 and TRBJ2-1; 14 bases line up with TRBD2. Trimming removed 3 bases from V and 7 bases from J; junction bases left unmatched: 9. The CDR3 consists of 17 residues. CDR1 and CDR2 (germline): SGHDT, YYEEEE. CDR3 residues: CASSSGPGLAGENEQFF. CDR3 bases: TGTGCCAGCAGCTCGGGACCGGGACTAGCGGGGGAGAATGAGCAGTTCTTC.

The CDR3 DNA reads as TGCGCCAGCAGCTTGGCAGCGGCATTGAACACCGGGGAGCTGTTTTTT. Translated: CASSLAAALNTGELFF. This rearrangement joins TRBV5-1 to TRBJ2-2, with D perhaps matching TRBD2 (5 bases). The CDR3 is made up of 16 amino acids. Germline V gives CDR1 SGHRS, CDR2 YFSETQ. Trimming shortened V by 0 bases and J by 1 base, and 10 bases separated the two germline ends.

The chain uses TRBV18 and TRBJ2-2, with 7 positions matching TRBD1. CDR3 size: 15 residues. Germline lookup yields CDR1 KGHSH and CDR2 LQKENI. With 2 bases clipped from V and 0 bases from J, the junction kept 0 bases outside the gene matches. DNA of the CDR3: TGTGCCAGCTCACCAACAGGGGCGAACACCGGGGAGCTGTTTTTT. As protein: CASSPTGANTGELFF.

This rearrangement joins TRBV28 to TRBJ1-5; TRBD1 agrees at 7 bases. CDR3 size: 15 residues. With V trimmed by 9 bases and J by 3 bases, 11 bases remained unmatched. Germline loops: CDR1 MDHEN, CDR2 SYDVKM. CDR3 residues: CASTNYRGNNQPQHF. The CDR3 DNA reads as TGTGCCAGTACCAACTACAGGGGTAACAATCAGCCCCAGCATTTT.

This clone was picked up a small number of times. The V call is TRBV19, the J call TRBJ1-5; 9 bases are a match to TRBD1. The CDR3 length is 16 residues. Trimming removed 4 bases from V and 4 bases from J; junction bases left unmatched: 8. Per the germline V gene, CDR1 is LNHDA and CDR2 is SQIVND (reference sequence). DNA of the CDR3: TGTGCCAGTAGTACACTCTCCGGGACAGGGAATCAGCCCCAGCATTTT. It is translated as CASSTLSGTGNQPQHF.

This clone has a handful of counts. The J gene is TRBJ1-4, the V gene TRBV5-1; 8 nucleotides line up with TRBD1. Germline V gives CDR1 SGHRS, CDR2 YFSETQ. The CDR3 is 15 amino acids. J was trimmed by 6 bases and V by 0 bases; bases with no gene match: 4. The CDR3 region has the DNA TGCGCCAGCAGCTTGGTCCCACAGGGGGATGAAAAACTGTTTTTT. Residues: CASSLVPQGDEKLFF.

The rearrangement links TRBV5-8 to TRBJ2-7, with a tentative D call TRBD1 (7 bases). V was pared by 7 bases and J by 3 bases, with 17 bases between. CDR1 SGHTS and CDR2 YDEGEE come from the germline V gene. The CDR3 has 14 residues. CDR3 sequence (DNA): TGTGCCAGCGCCACCGGGGGACAGCTCTACGAGCAGTACTTC. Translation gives CASATGGQLYEQYF.

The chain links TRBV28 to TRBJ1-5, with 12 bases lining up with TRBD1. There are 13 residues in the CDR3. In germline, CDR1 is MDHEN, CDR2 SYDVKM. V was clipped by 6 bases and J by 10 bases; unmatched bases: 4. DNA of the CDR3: TGTGCCAGCAGGGGACAGGGGGCCCCACCCCAGCATTTT. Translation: CASRGQGAPPQHF.

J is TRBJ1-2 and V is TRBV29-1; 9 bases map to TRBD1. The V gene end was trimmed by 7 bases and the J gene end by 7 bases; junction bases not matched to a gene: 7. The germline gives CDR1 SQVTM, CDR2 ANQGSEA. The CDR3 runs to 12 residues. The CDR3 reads CSALQGAIGYTF. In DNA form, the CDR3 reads TGCAGCGCCTTACAGGGGGCAATTGGCTACACCTTC.

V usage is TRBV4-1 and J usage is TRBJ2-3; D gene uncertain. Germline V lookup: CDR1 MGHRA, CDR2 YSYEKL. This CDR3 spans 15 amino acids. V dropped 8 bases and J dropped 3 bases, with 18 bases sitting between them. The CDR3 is CASRKQEKETDTQYF. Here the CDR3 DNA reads TGCGCCAGCCGCAAGCAGGAAAAAGAAACAGATACGCAGTATTTT.

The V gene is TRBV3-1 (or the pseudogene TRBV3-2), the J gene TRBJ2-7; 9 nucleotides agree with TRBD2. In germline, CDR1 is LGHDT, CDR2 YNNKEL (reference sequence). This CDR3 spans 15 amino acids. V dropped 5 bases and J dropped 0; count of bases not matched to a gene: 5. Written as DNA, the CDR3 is TGTGCCAGCAGCTCCGGGCGGGAGGGCTCCTACGAGCAGTACTTC. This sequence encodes CASSSGREGSYEQYF.

CDR3 sequence: CSVEDPSFSGYTF. The CDR3 nucleotides are TGCAGCGTTGAAGACCCCTCCTTTAGCGGCTACACCTTC. The chain recombines TRBV29-1 with TRBJ1-2, with D unclear. The germline V and J ends were trimmed by 0 bases and 8 bases, with 13 bases remaining between them. The CDR3 totals 13 residues. Germline V CDR1 and CDR2: SQVTM, ANQGSEA.

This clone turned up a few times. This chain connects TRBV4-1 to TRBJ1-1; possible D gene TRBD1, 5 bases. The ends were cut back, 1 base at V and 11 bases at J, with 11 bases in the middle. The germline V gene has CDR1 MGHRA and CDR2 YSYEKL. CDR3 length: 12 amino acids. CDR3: CASSQGSRAAFF. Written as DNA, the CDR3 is TGCGCCAGCAGCCAAGGGAGCAGGGCGGCTTTCTTT.

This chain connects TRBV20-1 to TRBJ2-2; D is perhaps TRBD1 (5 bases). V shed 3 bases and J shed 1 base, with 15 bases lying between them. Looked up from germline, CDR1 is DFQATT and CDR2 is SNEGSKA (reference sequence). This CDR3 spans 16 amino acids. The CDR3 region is CSASQGKRLNTGELFF. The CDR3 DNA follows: TGCAGTGCTAGTCAGGGCAAGAGACTGAACACCGGGGAGCTGTTTTTT.

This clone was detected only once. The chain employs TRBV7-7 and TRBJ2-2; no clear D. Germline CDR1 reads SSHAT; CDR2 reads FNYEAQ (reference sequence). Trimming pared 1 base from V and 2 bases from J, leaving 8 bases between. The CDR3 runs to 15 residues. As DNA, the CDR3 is TGTGCCAGCAGCTTAGGACAACCAAACACCGGGGAGCTGTTTTTT. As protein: CASSLGQPNTGELFF.

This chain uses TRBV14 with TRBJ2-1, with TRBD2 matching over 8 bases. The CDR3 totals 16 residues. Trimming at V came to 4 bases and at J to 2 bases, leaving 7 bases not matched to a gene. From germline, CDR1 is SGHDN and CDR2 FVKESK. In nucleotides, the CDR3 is TGTGCCAGCAGCCCACTAACTAGCGGAGCCTACAATGAGCAGTTCTTC. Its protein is CASSPLTSGAYNEQFF.

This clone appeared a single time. The CDR3 nucleotides are TGCGCCAGCAGCTTCTCAGTACTAAGCGGGAGGGGCGCAGATACGCAGTATTTT. Encoded protein: CASSFSVLSGRGADTQYF. V gene TRBV5-1 combines with J gene TRBJ2-3; 10 bases fit TRBD2. Looked up from germline, CDR1 is SGHRS and CDR2 is YFSETQ. The CDR3 length is 18 residues. The junction had 13 bases not matched to a gene; V was cut back by 2 bases and J by 4 bases.

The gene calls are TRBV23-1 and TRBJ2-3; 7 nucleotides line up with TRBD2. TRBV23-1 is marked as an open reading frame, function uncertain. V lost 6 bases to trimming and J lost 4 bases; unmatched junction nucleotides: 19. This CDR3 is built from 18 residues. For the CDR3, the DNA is TGCGCCAGCAGCCGGGGGGTTAGTTGCGGGAGTTTCGCAGATACGCAGTATTTT. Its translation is CASSRGVSCGSFADTQYF.

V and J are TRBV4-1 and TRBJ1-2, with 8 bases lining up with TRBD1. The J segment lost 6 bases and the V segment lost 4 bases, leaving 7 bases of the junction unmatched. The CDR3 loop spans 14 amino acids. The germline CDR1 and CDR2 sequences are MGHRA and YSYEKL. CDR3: CASSLRTGPDGYTF. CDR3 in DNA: TGCGCCAGCAGCCTACGGACAGGGCCCGATGGCTACACCTTC.

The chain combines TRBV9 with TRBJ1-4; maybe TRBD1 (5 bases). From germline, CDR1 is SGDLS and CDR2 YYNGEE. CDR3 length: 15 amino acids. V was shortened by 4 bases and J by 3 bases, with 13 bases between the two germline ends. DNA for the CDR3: TGTGCCAGCAGCACAGGATTACTCGCTAATGAAAAACTGTTTTTT. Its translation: CASSTGLLANEKLFF.

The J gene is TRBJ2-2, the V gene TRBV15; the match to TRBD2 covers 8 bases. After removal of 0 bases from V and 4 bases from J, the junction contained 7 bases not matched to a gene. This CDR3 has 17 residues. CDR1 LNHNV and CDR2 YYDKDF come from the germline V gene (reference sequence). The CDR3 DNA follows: TGTGCCACCAGCAGAGAATACGGGGGGGCTGGCACCGGGGAGCTGTTTTTT. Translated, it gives CATSREYGGAGTGELFF. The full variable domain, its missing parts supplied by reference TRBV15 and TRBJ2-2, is DAMVIQNPRYQVTQFGKPVTLSCSQTLNHNVMYWYQQKSSQAPKLLFHYYDKDFNNEADTPDNFQSRRPNTSFCFLDIRSPGLGDTAMYLCATSREYGGAGTGELFFGEGSRLTVL.

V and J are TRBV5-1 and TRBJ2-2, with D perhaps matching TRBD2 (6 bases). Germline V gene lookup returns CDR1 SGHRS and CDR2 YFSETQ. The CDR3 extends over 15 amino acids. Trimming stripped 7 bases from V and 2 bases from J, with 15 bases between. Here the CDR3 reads CASSRTNSNTGELFF. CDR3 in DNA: TGCGCCAGCTCCAGGACTAATTCAAACACCGGGGAGCTGTTTTTT.

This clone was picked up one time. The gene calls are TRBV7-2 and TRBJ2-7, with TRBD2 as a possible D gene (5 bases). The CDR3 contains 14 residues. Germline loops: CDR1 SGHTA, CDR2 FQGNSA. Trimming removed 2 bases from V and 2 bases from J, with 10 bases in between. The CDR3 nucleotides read TGTGCCAGCAGCTTACGGCGGGTCCCCTACGAGCAGTACTTC. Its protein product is CASSLRRVPYEQYF.

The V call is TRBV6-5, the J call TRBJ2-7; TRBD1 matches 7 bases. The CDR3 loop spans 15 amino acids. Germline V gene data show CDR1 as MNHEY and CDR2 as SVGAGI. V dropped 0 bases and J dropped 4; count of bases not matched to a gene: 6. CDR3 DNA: TGTGCCAGCAGTTACTCCCCGACAGGGTGGTACGAGCAGTACTTC. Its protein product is CASSYSPTGWYEQYF.

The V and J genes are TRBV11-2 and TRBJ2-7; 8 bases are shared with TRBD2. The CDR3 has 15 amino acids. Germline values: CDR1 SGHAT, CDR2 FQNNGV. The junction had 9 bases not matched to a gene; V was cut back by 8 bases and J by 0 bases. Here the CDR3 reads CASGVTSGSSYEQYF. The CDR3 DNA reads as TGTGCCAGCGGAGTTACTAGCGGAAGCTCCTACGAGCAGTACTTC.

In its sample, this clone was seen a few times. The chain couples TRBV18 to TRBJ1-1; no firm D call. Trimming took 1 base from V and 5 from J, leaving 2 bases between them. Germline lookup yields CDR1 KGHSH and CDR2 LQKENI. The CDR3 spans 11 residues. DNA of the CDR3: TGTGCCAGCTCACCACTAACTGAAGCTTTCTTT. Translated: CASSPLTEAFF. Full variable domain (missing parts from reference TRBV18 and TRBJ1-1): NAGVMQNPRHLVRRRGQEARLRCSPMKGHSHVYWYRQLPEEGLKFMVYLQKENIIDESGMPKERFSAEFPKEGPSILRIQQVVRGDSAAYFCASSPLTEAFFGQGTRLTVV.